The 29 T cell receptor beta chains given below trace back to one sample, sequenced in a study of Ad26.COV2.S vaccination and SARS-CoV-2 variants. This sample's treatment: some 20 received Ad26.COV2.S at low or high dose, single or two shots; about 5 received placebo; per-sample allocation not given. Sampling was performed 63 days after the first vaccine or placebo injection. Produced via immunoSEQ multiplex PCR; TCRdb's table is partial and in-frame only. In the table there are some 250,000 clones, more than 75% of which are singletons. This material consisted of peripheral blood, taken in a trial of Ad26.COV2.S vaccine versus placebo. The receptors shown here come from a person aged 18 to 65 who received the Ad26.COV2.S COVID-19 vaccine or a placebo.

The sample holds a few counts of this clone. The rearrangement links TRBV2 to TRBJ2-5; D gene uncertain. V was shortened by 8 bases and J by 1 base, with 8 bases between the two germline ends. Germline loops: CDR1 SNHLY, CDR2 FYNNEI. CDR3 length: 12 residues. The CDR3 nucleotides read TGTGCCAGCGGGTGGACCCAAGAGACCCAGTACTTC. Translating gives CASGWTQETQYF.

The chain joins TRBV28 to TRBJ1-5; no clear D gene. The germline CDR1 and CDR2 sequences are MDHEN and SYDVKM. CDR3 length: 15 amino acids. With 4 bases removed from V and 6 bases from J, the gap between germline ends came to 16 bases. This CDR3 reads CASSSPEGPGQPQHF. CDR3 bases: TGTGCCAGCAGTTCCCCGGAAGGGCCGGGTCAGCCCCAGCATTTT. The entire variable domain, with the rest obtained from reference TRBV28 and TRBJ1-5, is as follows: DVKVTQSSRYLVKRTGEKVFLECVQDMDHENMFWYRQDPGLGLRLIYFSYDVKMKEKGDIPEGYSVSREKKERFSLILESASTNQTSMYLCASSSPEGPGQPQHFGDGTRLSIL.

This clone appeared a single time. The V gene is TRBV4-3, the J gene TRBJ2-1; 11 nucleotides match TRBD1. The CDR3 spans 16 residues. Germline CDR1 reads LGHNA; CDR2 reads YSLEER. J gave up 8 bases and V 0 bases, and 6 bases lay outside the gene matches. In nucleotides, the CDR3 is TGCGCCAGCAGCCAAGAGGGACAGGGGGTTTTTTATGAGCAGTTCTTC. Protein: CASSQEGQGVFYEQFF.

The chain joins TRBV5-4 to TRBJ1-3; D not resolved. The ends were cut back, 4 bases at V and 0 bases at J, with 8 bases in the middle. The CDR3 spans 14 residues. Germline loops: CDR1 SGHNT, CDR2 YYREEE (reference sequence). Here the CDR3 reads CASSRGDSGNTIYF. As DNA, the CDR3 is TGTGCCAGCAGCCGGGGAGACTCTGGAAACACCATATATTTT. Based on the CDR3 plus reference TRBV5-4 and TRBJ1-3, the full variable domain is ETGVTQSPTHLIKTRGQQVTLRCSSQSGHNTVSWYQQALGQGPQFIFQYYREEENGRGNFPPRFSGLQFPNYSSELNVNALELDDSALYLCASSRGDSGNTIYFGEGSWLTVV.

The V gene is TRBV7-2, the J gene TRBJ1-2, with D possibly matching TRBD1 (5 bases). The germline CDR1 and CDR2 sequences are SGHTA and FQGNSA. The CDR3 length is 16 residues. V was trimmed by 1 base and J by 8 bases, leaving 20 bases between them. The CDR3 region is CASSLGGAGSTQGYTF. CDR3 bases: TGTGCCAGCAGCTTAGGGGGCGCGGGTTCCACCCAGGGCTACACCTTC.

This clone was recorded a few times. The chain has TRBV9 and TRBJ2-1, with TRBD2 as a possible D gene (6 bases). Germline CDR1 SGDLS, CDR2 YYNGEE. This CDR3 region has 15 residues. V lost 0 bases and J lost 1, with 8 bases in between. The CDR3 spells CASSVGLESYNEQFF. The CDR3 DNA follows: TGTGCCAGCAGCGTAGGACTAGAATCCTACAATGAGCAGTTCTTC.

This clone occurred once. The chain recombines TRBV19 with TRBJ2-3; D possibly corresponds to TRBD2 (6 bases). Germline V lookup: CDR1 LNHDA, CDR2 SQIVND (reference sequence). This CDR3 is built from 16 residues. Trimming took 0 bases from V and 3 from J, leaving 13 bases between them. This CDR3 is CASSIDAGRATDTQYF. Written as DNA, the CDR3 is TGTGCCAGTAGTATAGATGCGGGGAGAGCTACAGATACGCAGTATTTT. The variable domain in full, completed from reference TRBV19 and TRBJ2-3, reads DGGITQSPKYLFRKEGQNVTLSCEQNLNHDAMYWYRQDPGQGLRLIYYSQIVNDFQKGDIAEGYSVSREKKESFPLTVTSAQKNPTAFYLCASSIDAGRATDTQYFGPGTRLTVL.

This clone was detected only once. The rearrangement links TRBV27 to TRBJ2-3; 11 bases line up with TRBD1. The CDR3 spans 16 residues. Losses at the gene ends were 11 bases for V and 4 bases for J; bases not matched to a gene: 14. Germline V gene sequence: CDR1 MNHEY, CDR2 SMNVEV (reference sequence). As DNA, the CDR3 is TGTGCCGCAACCCCGACCGGGACAGGGGGAGCAGATACGCAGTATTTT. Protein sequence: CAATPTGTGGADTQYF.

The rearrangement joins TRBV6-5 to TRBJ2-3; D possibly corresponds to TRBD1 (6 bases). Per the germline V gene, CDR1 is MNHEY and CDR2 is SVGAGI. V was shortened by 6 bases and J by 2 bases, with 12 bases between the two germline ends. The CDR3 length is 14 residues. The CDR3 region is CASRPRGYTDTQYF. The DNA for the CDR3 is TGTGCCAGCAGACCCAGGGGCTACACAGATACGCAGTATTTT.

This clone appeared once. V and J are TRBV19 and TRBJ2-7, with TRBD1 identical over 8 bases. The V segment lost 5 bases and the J segment 4 bases; nucleotides outside the gene matches: 10. CDR3 size: 15 residues. CDR1 LNHDA and CDR2 SQIVND come from the germline V gene (reference sequence). The CDR3 protein is CASSLPGTGRYEQYF. The CDR3, as DNA: TGTGCCAGTAGTTTACCCGGGACAGGAAGGTACGAGCAGTACTTC.

The genes are TRBV5-4 and TRBJ2-1, with 7 positions matching TRBD2. The CDR3 runs 16 residues. The germline CDR1 and CDR2 sequences are SGHNT and YYREEE (reference sequence). V dropped 2 bases and J dropped 2; count of bases not matched to a gene: 7. The CDR3 DNA is TGTGCCAGCAGCTTCTCTGAGCGGGGCGCCTACAATGAGCAGTTCTTC. This encodes CASSFSERGAYNEQFF.

This chain joins TRBV14 and TRBJ1-5, with TRBD1 as a possible D gene (5 bases). CDR3 length equals 13 residues. V was trimmed by 2 bases and J by 5 bases, leaving 7 bases between them. From germline, CDR1 is SGHDN and CDR2 FVKESK. CDR3 sequence: CASSQRGDQPQHF. The CDR3 DNA sequence: TGTGCCAGCAGCCAACGGGGGGATCAGCCCCAGCATTTT.

This clone appeared a few times. The CDR3 DNA reads TGTGCCAGCAGCCCAGGAGCAGATACGCAGTATTTT. It translates to CASSPGADTQYF. The chain links TRBV3-1 (or the pseudogene TRBV3-2) to TRBJ2-3; no reliable D call. There are 12 residues in the CDR3. The V end lost 4 bases, the J end lost 4 bases, and 6 bases lay between the germline ends. The germline gives CDR1 LGHDT, CDR2 YNNKEL (reference sequence).

The rearrangement uses TRBV29-1 and TRBJ2-7; 7 bases align to TRBD2. The CDR3 totals 11 residues. V shed 6 bases, J shed 3 bases, and the junction held 2 bases outside the gene matches. The germline V gene has CDR1 SQVTM and CDR2 ANQGSEA. The CDR3 spells CSVGGDYEQYF. The CDR3 coding sequence is TGCAGCGTGGGGGGGGACTACGAGCAGTACTTC.

V gene TRBV14 combines with J gene TRBJ2-7; 8 bases are a match to TRBD2. The V gene end was trimmed by 2 bases and the J gene end by 2 bases; junction bases not matched to a gene: 2. The germline V gene encodes CDR1 SGHDN and CDR2 FVKESK. The CDR3 has 14 amino acids. The CDR3 region is CASSQLAGPYEQYF. CDR3 bases: TGTGCCAGCAGCCAACTAGCGGGTCCCTACGAGCAGTACTTC.

V usage is TRBV28 and J usage is TRBJ1-3; the match to TRBD1 covers 8 bases. Trimming removed 5 bases from V and 4 bases from J; junction bases left unmatched: 4. Germline V lookup: CDR1 MDHEN, CDR2 SYDVKM. This CDR3 is built from 14 residues. CDR3 sequence reads: CASSGRQGGNTIYF. The CDR3, as DNA: TGTGCCAGCAGTGGCAGACAGGGGGGAAACACCATATATTTT.

This chain connects TRBV29-1 to TRBJ2-7, with D perhaps matching TRBD2 (6 bases). CDR1 is SQVTM and CDR2 is ANQGSEA in the germline V gene. CDR3 length: 13 amino acids. Trimming cost V 4 bases and J 0 bases, with 10 bases left between them. This chain's CDR3 is CSVAGESSYEQYF. In nucleotides, the CDR3 is TGCAGCGTTGCGGGGGAAAGCTCCTACGAGCAGTACTTC.

This chain uses TRBV24-1 with TRBJ2-1, with 7 bases that match TRBD2. V lost 3 bases to trimming and J lost 6 bases; unmatched junction nucleotides: 7. CDR1 is KGHDR, CDR2 SFDVKD, per germline. There are 15 residues in the CDR3. The CDR3 here is CATSDPSGPTNEQFF. Written as DNA, the CDR3 is TGTGCCACCAGTGATCCTAGCGGCCCTACCAATGAGCAGTTCTTC.

The chain joins TRBV5-5 to TRBJ1-4; D might be TRBD1 (5 bases). Looked up from germline, CDR1 is SGHKS and CDR2 is YYEKEE (reference sequence). V lost 0 bases and J lost 0, with 15 bases in between. The CDR3 has 18 amino acids. The CDR3 region is CASSLVPGTTATNEKLFF. In DNA form, the CDR3 reads TGTGCCAGCAGCTTGGTTCCCGGGACGACAGCAACTAATGAAAAACTGTTTTTT.

The chain links TRBV30 to TRBJ2-1, with a tentative D call TRBD1 (5 bases). Per germline, CDR1 GTSNPN and CDR2 SVGIG (reference sequence). This CDR3 has 13 amino acids. V was cut by 0 bases and J by 7 bases, with 10 bases left in between. This CDR3 reads CAWSVQGVNEQFF. The CDR3 nucleotides read TGTGCCTGGAGTGTACAAGGGGTGAATGAGCAGTTCTTC.

The CDR3 nucleotides are TGTGCCTGGAGTGTAAACCCCTTAAACAGGGGAAACACTGAAGCTTTCTTT. This encodes CAWSVNPLNRGNTEAFF. The chain carries TRBV30 and TRBJ1-1; 7 positions agree with TRBD1. CDR1 GTSNPN and CDR2 SVGIG come from the germline V gene (reference sequence). V lost 0 bases and J lost 2; bases outside the gene matches: 12. The CDR3 has 17 amino acids. Filled out from reference TRBV30 and TRBJ1-1, the complete variable domain reads SQTIHQWPATLVQPVGSPLSLECTVEGTSNPNLYWYRQAAGRGLQLLFYSVGIGQISSEVPQNLSASRPQDRQFILSSKKLLLSDSGFYLCAWSVNPLNRGNTEAFFGQGTRLTVV.

The V call is TRBV5-1, the J call TRBJ2-1; 11 bases fit TRBD2. The CDR3 runs to 15 residues. Germline assignment: CDR1 SGHRS and CDR2 YFSETQ. V gave up 0 bases and J gave up 7 bases; unmatched junction bases: 3. CDR3 DNA sequence: TGCGCCAGCAGCTTGGTAGCGGGAGGGGGGAATGAGCAGTTCTTC. This encodes CASSLVAGGGNEQFF.

The chain couples TRBV5-1 to TRBJ2-1, with D tentatively TRBD1 or TRBD2 (6 bases each). Germline V lookup: CDR1 SGHRS, CDR2 YFSETQ. V was clipped by 0 bases and J by 4 bases, with 11 bases between them. The length of the CDR3 is 15 residues. The CDR3 DNA reads as TGCGCCAGCAGCTTGGTGGGGGGCGCTTACAATGAGCAGTTCTTC. It specifies CASSLVGGAYNEQFF. Using reference TRBV5-1 and TRBJ2-1 for the parts outside the CDR3, the full variable domain is KAGVTQTPRYLIKTRGQQVTLSCSPISGHRSVSWYQQTPGQGLQFLFEYFSETQRNKGNFPGRFSGRQFSNSRSEMNVSTLELGDSALYLCASSLVGGAYNEQFFGPGTRLTVL.

This clone was observed at least ten times. The chain combines TRBV19 with TRBJ1-5; D perhaps matches TRBD1 (6 bases). From germline, CDR1 is LNHDA and CDR2 SQIVND (reference sequence). CDR3 size: 17 residues. The V gene lost 6 bases and the J gene lost 7 bases, with 25 bases spanning the gap. CDR3 coding DNA: TGTGCCAGTAGCCCGGGGGACACTTCCCCGCCTAGGCAGCCCCAGCATTTT. Its translation is CASSPGDTSPPRQPQHF.

This clone showed up just once. The rearrangement links TRBV29-1 to TRBJ1-2; 9 positions agree with TRBD1. Trimming removed 5 bases from V and 4 bases from J; junction bases left unmatched: 2. Germline V gene lookup returns CDR1 SQVTM and CDR2 ANQGSEA. The CDR3 has 12 amino acids. The CDR3 loop is CSVRQGVYGYTF. The CDR3 DNA follows: TGCAGCGTTAGACAGGGGGTCTATGGCTACACCTTC. Full variable domain (rest looked up from reference TRBV29-1 and TRBJ1-2): SAVISQKPSRDICQRGTSLTIQCQVDSQVTMMFWYRQQPGQSLTLIATANQGSEATYESGFVIDKFPISRPNLTFSTLTVSNMSPEDSSIYLCSVRQGVYGYTFGSGTRLTVV.

The chain combines TRBV19 with TRBJ2-1, with TRBD1 identical over 7 bases. This CDR3 is 14 amino acids long. The ends lost 3 bases at V and 6 bases at J; junction bases unmatched: 5. Germline assignment: CDR1 LNHDA and CDR2 SQIVND (reference sequence). The CDR3 here is CASSIDRARNEQFF. CDR3 bases: TGTGCCAGTAGTATCGACAGGGCCCGCAATGAGCAGTTCTTC.

The count of this clone is one. This chain uses TRBV3-1 (or the pseudogene TRBV3-2) with TRBJ1-4, with TRBD1 matching over 7 bases. The CDR3 has 14 residues. The J segment lost 7 bases and the V segment lost 8 bases, leaving 10 bases of the junction unmatched. The V gene's germline CDR1 is LGHDT and CDR2 YNNKEL (reference sequence). The chain's CDR3 is CASANSGTAEKLFF. CDR3 nucleotide sequence: TGTGCCAGCGCTAACTCAGGGACAGCTGAAAAACTGTTTTTT.

CDR3 nucleotides: TGTGCCAGCAGTACGTGGAGAGAGACCCAGTACTTC. It is translated as CASSTWRETQYF. The gene calls are TRBV25-1 and TRBJ2-5; D uncertain. Germline CDR1 and CDR2: MGHDK and SYGVNS. The CDR3 has 12 residues. The V end lost 5 bases, the J end lost 4 bases, and 8 bases lay between the germline ends.

The chain has TRBV5-1 and TRBJ1-3; unclear D gene. The CDR3 loop spans 13 amino acids. Germline V gene lookup returns CDR1 SGHRS and CDR2 YFSETQ. V lost 0 bases and J 4 bases, leaving 5 bases between the germline ends. CDR3 coding DNA: TGCGCCAGCAGCTTGGAACAGGGAAACACCATATATTTT. This sequence encodes CASSLEQGNTIYF.